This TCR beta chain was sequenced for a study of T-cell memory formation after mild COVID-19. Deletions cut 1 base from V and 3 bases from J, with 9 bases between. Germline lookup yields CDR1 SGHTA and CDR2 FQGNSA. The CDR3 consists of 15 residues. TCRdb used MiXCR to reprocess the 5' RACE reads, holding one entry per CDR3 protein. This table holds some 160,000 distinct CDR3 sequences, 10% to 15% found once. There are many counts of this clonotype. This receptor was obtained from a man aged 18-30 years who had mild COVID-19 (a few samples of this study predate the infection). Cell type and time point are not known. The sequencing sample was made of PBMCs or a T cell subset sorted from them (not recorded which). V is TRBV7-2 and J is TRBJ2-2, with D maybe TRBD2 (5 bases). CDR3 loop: CASSLGTGYTGELFF. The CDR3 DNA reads TGTGCCAGCAGCTTAGGGACGGGGTACACCGGGGAGCTGTTTTTT. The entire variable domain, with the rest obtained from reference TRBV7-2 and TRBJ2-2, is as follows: GAGVSQSPSNKVTEKGKDVELRCDPISGHTALYWYRQSLGQGLEFLIYFQGNSAPDKSGLPSDRFSAERTGGSVSTLTIQRTQQEDSAVYLCASSLGTGYTGELFFGEGSRLTVL.